These T cell receptor beta chains were read from a single sample in a study of regulatory T cells in long-lasting Graves disease. MiXCR was run by TCRdb on the multiplex PCR reads, yielding one entry per CDR3 protein. In the table there are some 560,000 distinct CDR3 sequences, about 16% of which are singletons. These sequences were also reported in another study, on T cells in Graves' hyperthyroidism and ophthalmopathy.

Sequencing was performed on peripheral blood mononuclear cells (PBMCs), taken at new diagnosis, from a patient treated with antithyroid drugs. All receptors come from a woman aged 35 to 60 with Graves disease. CDR3s include the opening cysteine and the closing phenylalanine or tryptophan. The order of the fields is V gene, D gene, clone size, J gene, CDR3 protein, CDR3 DNA. D genes are given only for firm matches. Rows give clone size only sometimes, using once, few, many, or a class for an expanded clone.

v_call: TRBV12-3/TRBV12-4; d_call: .; clone_size: .; j_call: TRBJ2-3; cdr3_aa: CASSSGWTALTDTQYF; cdr3_nt: TGTGCCAGCAGTTCCGGGTGGACAGCGCTCACAGATACGCAGTATTTT
v_call: TRBV14; d_call: TRBD2; clone_size: many; j_call: TRBJ2-1; cdr3_aa: CASSQMGGTSANEQFF; cdr3_nt: TGTGCCAGCAGCCAAATGGGCGGGACTAGCGCCAATGAGCAGTTCTTC
v_call: TRBV3-1; d_call: .; clone_size: many; j_call: TRBJ1-1; cdr3_aa: CASTSRGGSGEAFF; cdr3_nt: TGTGCCAGCACCTCCAGGGGAGGGAGCGGTGAAGCTTTCTTT
v_call: TRBV11-3; d_call: .; clone_size: many; j_call: TRBJ2-7; cdr3_aa: CASSSEAHEQYF; cdr3_nt: TGTGCCAGCAGCTCAGAAGCGCACGAGCAGTACTTC
v_call: TRBV15; d_call: TRBD2; clone_size: few; j_call: TRBJ2-3; cdr3_aa: CATSRGGGGSTDTQYF; cdr3_nt: TGTGCCACCAGCAGAGGTGGCGGGGGAAGCACAGATACGCAGTATTTT
v_call: TRBV7-8; d_call: TRBD2; clone_size: many; j_call: TRBJ2-1; cdr3_aa: CASSVQLAGGLDEQFF; cdr3_nt: TGTGCCAGCAGCGTGCAACTAGCGGGGGGGCTCGATGAGCAGTTCTTC
v_call: TRBV27; d_call: .; clone_size: many; j_call: TRBJ1-1; cdr3_aa: CASSYLSSGGTEAFF; cdr3_nt: TGTGCCAGCAGTTATCTCTCCTCGGGGGGCACTGAAGCTTTCTTT
v_call: TRBV4-1; d_call: .; clone_size: .; j_call: TRBJ2-1; cdr3_aa: CASSQDVSGSSSYNEQFF; cdr3_nt: TGCGCCAGCAGCCAAGATGTAAGCGGCTCGAGCTCCTACAATGAGCAGTTCTTC
v_call: TRBV24-1; d_call: .; clone_size: .; j_call: TRBJ2-2; cdr3_aa: CATSDFRGGNGELFF; cdr3_nt: TGTGCCACCAGTGATTTTCGCGGCGGCAACGGGGAGCTGTTTTTT
v_call: TRBV11-2; d_call: TRBD2; clone_size: .; j_call: TRBJ2-2; cdr3_aa: CASSQISGVHTGELFF; cdr3_nt: TGTGCCAGCAGTCAAATTAGCGGGGTCCACACCGGGGAGCTGTTTTTT
v_call: TRBV7-3; d_call: TRBD2; clone_size: .; j_call: TRBJ2-1; cdr3_aa: CASKFLAGGPSEQFF; cdr3_nt: TGTGCCAGCAAATTTCTGGCGGGGGGGCCTAGTGAGCAGTTCTTC
v_call: TRBV2; d_call: .; clone_size: many; j_call: TRBJ1-1; cdr3_aa: CASRVSTEAFF; cdr3_nt: TGTGCCAGCAGGGTAAGCACTGAAGCTTTCTTT
v_call: TRBV28; d_call: .; clone_size: few; j_call: TRBJ2-4; cdr3_aa: CASSTTGGAKNIQYF; cdr3_nt: TGTGCCAGCAGTACCACCGGGGGAGCCAAAAACATTCAGTACTTC
v_call: TRBV6-9; d_call: .; clone_size: many; j_call: TRBJ2-1; cdr3_aa: CASSYQTTNEQFF; cdr3_nt: TGTGCCAGCAGTTACCAGACTACAAATGAGCAGTTCTTC
v_call: TRBV18; d_call: .; clone_size: .; j_call: TRBJ1-3; cdr3_aa: CASSVRSIGNTIYF; cdr3_nt: TGTGCCAGCTCGGTCAGGTCCATTGGAAACACCATATATTTT
v_call: TRBV12-3/TRBV12-4; d_call: .; clone_size: many; j_call: TRBJ1-6; cdr3_aa: CASSFGSPSSYNSPLHF; cdr3_nt: TGTGCCAGCAGTTTTGGTAGTCCGAGCTCCTATAATTCACCCCTCCACTTT
v_call: TRBV29-1; d_call: .; clone_size: few; j_call: TRBJ2-5; cdr3_aa: CSVHQGTQYF; cdr3_nt: TGCAGCGTTCACCAGGGGACCCAGTACTTC
v_call: TRBV11-2; d_call: .; clone_size: .; j_call: TRBJ2-5; cdr3_aa: CASRRTGRDSAQYF; cdr3_nt: TGTGCCAGCAGAAGGACAGGGAGGGACTCGGCCCAGTACTTC
v_call: TRBV7-8; d_call: .; clone_size: many; j_call: TRBJ1-5; cdr3_aa: CASSSTLGSRPNQPQHF; cdr3_nt: TGTGCCAGCAGCTCGACGTTAGGATCTAGGCCCAATCAGCCCCAGCATTTT
v_call: TRBV10-3; d_call: .; clone_size: few; j_call: TRBJ1-5; cdr3_aa: CAISESRSTVGQPQHF; cdr3_nt: TGTGCCATCAGTGAGTCGAGGAGTACGGTGGGTCAGCCCCAGCATTTT
v_call: TRBV7-9; d_call: .; clone_size: few; j_call: TRBJ2-5; cdr3_aa: CASSSIGYRSKETQYF; cdr3_nt: TGTGCCAGCAGCTCAATCGGGTACAGGTCAAAAGAGACCCAGTACTTC
v_call: TRBV6-4; d_call: TRBD2; clone_size: few; j_call: TRBJ2-1; cdr3_aa: CASSEIAGGYNEQFF; cdr3_nt: TGTGCCAGCAGTGAAATAGCGGGGGGGTACAATGAGCAGTTCTTC
v_call: TRBV5-1; d_call: .; clone_size: .; j_call: TRBJ1-2; cdr3_aa: CPSSLEAGYGYTF; cdr3_nt: TGCCCCAGCAGCTTGGAGGCGGGCTATGGCTACACCTTC
v_call: TRBV7-3; d_call: .; clone_size: few; j_call: TRBJ2-2; cdr3_aa: CVSSTHTNAGELFF; cdr3_nt: TGTGTCAGCAGCACCCACACTAACGCCGGGGAGCTGTTTTTT
v_call: TRBV10-3; d_call: .; clone_size: many; j_call: TRBJ2-1; cdr3_aa: CATGEVSYNEQFF; cdr3_nt: TGTGCCACCGGAGAGGTCTCCTACAATGAGCAGTTCTTC
v_call: TRBV12-3/TRBV12-4; d_call: .; clone_size: .; j_call: TRBJ1-3; cdr3_aa: CASSLSYSGNTIYF; cdr3_nt: TGTGCCAGCAGTCTCAGCTACTCTGGAAACACCATATATTTT
v_call: TRBV7-3; d_call: .; clone_size: many; j_call: TRBJ2-3; cdr3_aa: CASSLYGEPRNTQYF; cdr3_nt: TGTGCCAGCAGCTTATATGGGGAGCCCCGTAATACGCAGTATTTT
v_call: TRBV6-1; d_call: .; clone_size: .; j_call: TRBJ1-1; cdr3_aa: CASRAGIEAFF; cdr3_nt: TGTGCCAGCAGGGCAGGGATTGAAGCTTTCTTT
v_call: TRBV7-2; d_call: .; clone_size: many; j_call: TRBJ2-2; cdr3_aa: CASSTQGTYANTGELFF; cdr3_nt: TGTGCCAGCAGCACGCAGGGGACCTACGCGAACACCGGGGAGCTGTTTTTT
v_call: TRBV3-1; d_call: TRBD2; clone_size: few; j_call: TRBJ2-7; cdr3_aa: CASSQVSSGPTYEQYF; cdr3_nt: TGTGCCAGCAGCCAAGTGTCTAGCGGGCCCACCTACGAGCAGTACTTC
v_call: TRBV6-2/TRBV6-3; d_call: .; clone_size: many; j_call: TRBJ1-2; cdr3_aa: CASSGGSNYGYTF; cdr3_nt: TGTGCCAGCAGTGGGGGATCTAACTATGGCTACACCTTC
v_call: TRBV3-1; d_call: .; clone_size: many; j_call: TRBJ1-1; cdr3_aa: CASSQDYLEAFF; cdr3_nt: TGTGCCAGCAGCCAAGACTATTTAGAAGCTTTCTTT
v_call: TRBV6-2/TRBV6-3; d_call: .; clone_size: many; j_call: TRBJ2-5; cdr3_aa: CASSYTWTGGETQYF; cdr3_nt: TGTGCCAGCAGTTACACATGGACTGGCGGGGAGACCCAGTACTTC
v_call: TRBV9; d_call: .; clone_size: .; j_call: TRBJ2-5; cdr3_aa: CASSVAGFQETQYF; cdr3_nt: TGTGCCAGCAGCGTAGCAGGGTTCCAAGAGACCCAGTACTTC
v_call: TRBV18; d_call: .; clone_size: many; j_call: TRBJ1-2; cdr3_aa: CASSPRDQQGLYGYTF; cdr3_nt: TGTGCCAGCTCACCCCGAGATCAACAAGGCCTTTATGGCTACACCTTC
v_call: TRBV12-3/TRBV12-4; d_call: TRBD1; clone_size: many; j_call: TRBJ1-1; cdr3_aa: CASSPRQGAPNTEAFF; cdr3_nt: TGTGCCAGCAGCCCCCGACAGGGGGCGCCGAACACTGAAGCTTTCTTT
v_call: TRBV5-5; d_call: .; clone_size: .; j_call: TRBJ1-3; cdr3_aa: CASSDTPGNTIYF; cdr3_nt: TGTGCCAGCTCGGACACTCCCGGAAACACCATATATTTT
v_call: TRBV28; d_call: .; clone_size: many; j_call: TRBJ1-2; cdr3_aa: CASGQTLGYTF; cdr3_nt: TGTGCCAGTGGACAGACCCTTGGCTACACCTTC
v_call: TRBV20-1; d_call: TRBD1; clone_size: few; j_call: TRBJ2-1; cdr3_aa: CSATDTGTGLNDEQFF; cdr3_nt: TGCAGTGCAACCGACACCGGGACAGGGCTAAATGATGAGCAGTTCTTC
v_call: TRBV7-2; d_call: TRBD1; clone_size: few; j_call: TRBJ1-6; cdr3_aa: CASSFSGQTSSPLHF; cdr3_nt: TGTGCCAGCAGCTTCTCGGGACAGACTTCTTCACCCCTCCACTTT
v_call: TRBV11-2; d_call: .; clone_size: many; j_call: TRBJ2-5; cdr3_aa: CASSFQSGRTQYF; cdr3_nt: TGTGCCAGCAGCTTCCAGTCTGGAAGGACCCAGTACTTC
v_call: TRBV30; d_call: .; clone_size: many; j_call: TRBJ1-2; cdr3_aa: CAWARGLSGYTF; cdr3_nt: TGTGCCTGGGCAAGGGGACTATCCGGCTACACCTTC
v_call: TRBV4-1; d_call: TRBD1; clone_size: few; j_call: TRBJ2-7; cdr3_aa: CASSQPGQGVWEQYF; cdr3_nt: TGCGCCAGCAGCCAACCGGGACAGGGAGTATGGGAGCAGTACTTC
v_call: TRBV12-3/TRBV12-4; d_call: TRBD1; clone_size: many; j_call: TRBJ1-1; cdr3_aa: CASSPAGTGMNTEAFF; cdr3_nt: TGTGCCAGCAGTCCAGCCGGGACAGGGATGAACACTGAAGCTTTCTTT
v_call: TRBV24-1; d_call: TRBD2; clone_size: many; j_call: TRBJ2-5; cdr3_aa: CATSDSTSSTKTQYF; cdr3_nt: TGTGCCACCAGTGATTCGACTAGCTCCACCAAGACCCAGTACTTC
v_call: TRBV6-5; d_call: .; clone_size: many; j_call: TRBJ1-1; cdr3_aa: CASSYGRGRTEAFF; cdr3_nt: TGTGCCAGCAGTTACGGACGGGGGCGGACTGAAGCTTTCTTT
v_call: TRBV18; d_call: .; clone_size: .; j_call: TRBJ2-1; cdr3_aa: CASSPFPSSYNEQFF; cdr3_nt: TGTGCCAGCTCACCATTCCCCTCCTCCTACAATGAGCAGTTCTTC
v_call: TRBV2; d_call: .; clone_size: many; j_call: TRBJ1-2; cdr3_aa: CASSEAGVEGPGGYGYTF; cdr3_nt: TGTGCCAGCAGTGAAGCGGGTGTTGAGGGCCCAGGTGGCTATGGCTACACCTTC
v_call: TRBV2; d_call: TRBD1; clone_size: few; j_call: TRBJ1-3; cdr3_aa: CASSGDRRRSGNTIYF; cdr3_nt: TGTGCCAGCAGCGGGGACAGGCGACGCTCTGGAAACACCATATATTTT
v_call: TRBV3-1; d_call: .; clone_size: few; j_call: TRBJ1-1; cdr3_aa: CASSPTKVQGRAFF; cdr3_nt: TGTGCCAGCAGCCCTACCAAGGTGCAGGGAAGAGCTTTCTTT
v_call: TRBV4-1; d_call: .; clone_size: .; j_call: TRBJ1-1; cdr3_aa: CASSRESTEAFF; cdr3_nt: TGCGCCAGCAGCCGAGAAAGCACTGAAGCTTTCTTT
v_call: TRBV3-1; d_call: .; clone_size: many; j_call: TRBJ1-2; cdr3_aa: CASSQDPWPRYYGYTF; cdr3_nt: TGTGCCAGCAGCCAAGATCCTTGGCCACGGTACTATGGCTACACCTTC